This TCR beta chain was observed in a study of blood T cell repertoires in COVID-19. The overall study: T cells, B-cell-depleted T cells, or PBMCs supplied cDNA or gDNA.

Original data processing: The authors estimated nucleated cell counts from reference gene primer amplification. The table came from immunoSEQ multiplex PCR; TCRdb's copy has only in-frame clones and leaves some out. That table furnishes V, J and clone size, whereas the DNA furnished D and trimming. Of over 70,000 clones listed, approximately 80% are singletons. The sample was peripheral blood. This sequence was found in a woman older than 75 with acute or convalescent COVID-19.

CDR3 in DNA: TGTGCCAGCAGTCTCGAACGGGACAATGAGCAGTTCTTC. It translates to CASSLERDNEQFF. The V gene is TRBV6-4, the J gene TRBJ2-1; unclear D gene. The CDR3 is 13 residues long. Germline values: CDR1 MRHNA, CDR2 SNTAGT. V shed 5 bases and J shed 5 bases, with 10 bases lying between them.